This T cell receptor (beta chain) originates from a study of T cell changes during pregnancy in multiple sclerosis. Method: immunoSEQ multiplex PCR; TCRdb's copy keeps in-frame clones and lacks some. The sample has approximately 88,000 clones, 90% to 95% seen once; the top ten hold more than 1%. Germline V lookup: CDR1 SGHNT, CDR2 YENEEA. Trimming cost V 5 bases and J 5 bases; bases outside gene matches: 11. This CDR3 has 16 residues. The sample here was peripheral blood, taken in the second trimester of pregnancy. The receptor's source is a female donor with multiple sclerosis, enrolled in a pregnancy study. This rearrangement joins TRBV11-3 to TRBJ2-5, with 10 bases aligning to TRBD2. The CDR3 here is CASSTSSGSRQETQYF. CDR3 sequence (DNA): TGTGCCAGCAGCACCTCTAGCGGGAGCCGCCAGGAGACCCAGTACTTC.